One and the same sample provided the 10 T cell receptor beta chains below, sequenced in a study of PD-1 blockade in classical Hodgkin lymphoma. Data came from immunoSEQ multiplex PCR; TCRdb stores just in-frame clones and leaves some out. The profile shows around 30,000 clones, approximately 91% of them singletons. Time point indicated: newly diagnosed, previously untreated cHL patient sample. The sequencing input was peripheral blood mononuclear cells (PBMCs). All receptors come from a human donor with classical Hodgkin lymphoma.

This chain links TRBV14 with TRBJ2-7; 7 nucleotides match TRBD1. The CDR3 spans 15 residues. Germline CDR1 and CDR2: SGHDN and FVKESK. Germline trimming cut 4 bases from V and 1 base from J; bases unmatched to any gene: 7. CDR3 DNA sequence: TGTGCCAGCAGCCGTTTAGGGACAGTTTCCTACGAGCAGTACTTC. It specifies CASSRLGTVSYEQYF.

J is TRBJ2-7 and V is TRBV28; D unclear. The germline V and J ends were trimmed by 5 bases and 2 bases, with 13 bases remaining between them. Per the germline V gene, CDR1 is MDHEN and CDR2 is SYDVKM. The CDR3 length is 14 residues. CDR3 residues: CASSAPGSPYEQYF. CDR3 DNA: TGTGCCAGCAGTGCTCCGGGCAGCCCCTACGAGCAGTACTTC.

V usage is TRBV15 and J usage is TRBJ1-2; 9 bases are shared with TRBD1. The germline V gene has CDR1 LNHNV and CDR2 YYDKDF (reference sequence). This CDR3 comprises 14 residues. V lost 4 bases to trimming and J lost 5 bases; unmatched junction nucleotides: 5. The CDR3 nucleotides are TGTGCCACCAGCATTACAGGGGGCGGTTATGGCTACACCTTC. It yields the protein CATSITGGGYGYTF.

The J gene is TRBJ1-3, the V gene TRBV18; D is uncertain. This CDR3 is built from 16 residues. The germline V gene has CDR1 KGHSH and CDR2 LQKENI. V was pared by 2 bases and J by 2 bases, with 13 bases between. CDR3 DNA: TGTGCCAGCTCACCATACGACGCGGGGACTGGAAACACCATATATTTT. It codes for CASSPYDAGTGNTIYF.

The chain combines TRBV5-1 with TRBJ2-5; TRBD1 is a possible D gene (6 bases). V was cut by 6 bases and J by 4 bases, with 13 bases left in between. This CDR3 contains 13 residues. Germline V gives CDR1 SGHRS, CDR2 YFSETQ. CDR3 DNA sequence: TGCGCCAGCAAGCAGGGGAGTGGAGAGACCCAGTACTTC. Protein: CASKQGSGETQYF.

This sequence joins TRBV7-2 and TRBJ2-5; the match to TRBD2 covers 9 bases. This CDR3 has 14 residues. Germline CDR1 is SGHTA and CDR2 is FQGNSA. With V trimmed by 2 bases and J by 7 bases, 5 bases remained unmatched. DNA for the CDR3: TGTGCCAGCAGCTTAAGCGGGAGGAGCGGGACCCAGTACTTC. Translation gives CASSLSGRSGTQYF.

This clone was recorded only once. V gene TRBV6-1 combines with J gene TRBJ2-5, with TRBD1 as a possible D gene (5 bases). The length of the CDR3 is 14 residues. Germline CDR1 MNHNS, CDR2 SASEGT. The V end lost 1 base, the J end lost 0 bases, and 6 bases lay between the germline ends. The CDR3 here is CASSEGGNQETQYF. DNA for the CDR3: TGTGCCAGCAGTGAAGGGGGCAACCAAGAGACCCAGTACTTC.

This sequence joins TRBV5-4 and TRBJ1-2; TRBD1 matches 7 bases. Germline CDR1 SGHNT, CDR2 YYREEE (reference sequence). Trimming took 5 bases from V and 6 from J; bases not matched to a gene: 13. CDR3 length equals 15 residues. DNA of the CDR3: TGTGCCAGCAGTTTAACGACAGGGTTCGATCATGGCTACACCTTC. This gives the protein CASSLTTGFDHGYTF.

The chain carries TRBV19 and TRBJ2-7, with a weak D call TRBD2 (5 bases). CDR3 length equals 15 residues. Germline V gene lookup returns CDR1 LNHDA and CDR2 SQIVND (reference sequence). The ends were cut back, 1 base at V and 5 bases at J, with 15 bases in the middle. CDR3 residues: CASSIGPGSGDEQYF. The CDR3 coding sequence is TGTGCCAGTAGTATAGGACCGGGGTCGGGCGACGAGCAGTACTTC.

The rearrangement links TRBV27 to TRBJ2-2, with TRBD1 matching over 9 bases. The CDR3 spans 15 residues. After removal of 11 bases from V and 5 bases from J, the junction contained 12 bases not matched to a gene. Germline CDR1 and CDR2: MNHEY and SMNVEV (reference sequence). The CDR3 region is CASSMGQGETGELFF. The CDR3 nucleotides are TGTGCCTCCTCCATGGGACAGGGCGAGACCGGGGAGCTGTTTTTT.